The clone carrying this T cell receptor beta chain showed up just a few times. The sample originates from a study of blood T cells in healthy people across ages. Primers used in a second PCR of roughly 6 to 12 cycles were a sample-barcoded 5' primer and a J-beta primer mix. One entry per CDR3 protein, called by TCRdb with MiXCR from the 5' RACE reads. This repertoire shows 550,000 to 700,000 distinct CDR3 sequences, 27% found once; its top ten account for about 18%. The CDR3 length is 15 residues. V was pared by 1 base and J by 3 bases, with 9 bases between. CDR1 and CDR2 from the germline V gene are LGHNA and YNFKEQ.

This TCR derives from a woman in her sixties or seventies in good health. This chain uses TRBV4-2 with TRBJ2-2, with D perhaps TRBD2 (5 bases). Sequenced input: blood. The CDR3 reads CASSQVSEDTGELFF. CDR3 bases: TGTGCCAGCAGCCAAGTTAGCGAGGACACCGGGGAGCTGTTTTTT.